This TCR beta chain was sequenced during a study of T cell responses to AZD1222 COVID-19 vaccine (dated by TCRdb to the early 2020s). For context, the study as a whole: AZD1222 recipients with second doses at about 4 weeks or about 12 weeks were pooled, because spike-specific TCR depth and breadth did not differ between schedules. A total of 230 to 250 trial participants underwent TCR sequencing, of whom about 210 received two doses of AZD1222 and about 25 received two doses of the MenACWY control vaccine. Trial participants were enrolled into age subgroups of 18-55, 56-69 and 70-plus years, which contained about 150, 27 and 61 TCR-sequenced participants, respectively. What the study reported, not specific to this receptor: Conclusions about previously exposed vaccinees are limited because only five to seven AZD1222 recipients were SARS-CoV-2 seropositive at baseline. After two AZD1222 doses, spike-specific TCR breadth and depth were significantly higher than at day 0 and than in MenACWY recipients. CD4 TCRs associated with the vaccine covered the entire spike protein, and the dominant responses were in regions 160-218 and 743-854. Epitopes outside the regions mutated in the B.1.351 and B.1.1.7 variants were reportedly recognized by nearly half of the unique spike-specific TCRs. The 56-69-year group was small, and its depth increase did not reach significance, likely because of low power. Participants were mostly white British, with more females than males. The authors suggested clonal diversity may have been underestimated. Because no day 14 peak-response samples were available, repertoires were characterized only after the peak T cell response.

The CDR3 regions of human TCRbeta chains were analyzed by immunosequencing. The authors' analysis ran thus. Repertoire TCRs were checked for matches against a reference library of SARS-CoV-2-specific TCRs that had been generated using the MIRA antigen-specificity platform. Breadth meant the fraction of unique TCRs that were SARS-CoV-2-associated, whereas depth meant the fraction of total T cells that were SARS-CoV-2-associated. Using the MIRA data, every spike-specific TCR was mapped to the spike region that the TCR reacted to and assigned to either a CD4 or a CD8 class. Log10-transformed breadth and depth values were compared by one-way ANOVA with Sidak's multiple comparisons tests. Sourced from immuneACCESS, this table was stored by TCRdb with only in-frame sequences that have V and J called. A share of the clones is absent; for the studies checked, an unresolved V gene accounts for under half, and the remainder has no known explanation. Clone size and V and J calls were adopted from that table, with D and trimming inferred from the DNA. The sample table records some 130,000 clones; about 91% of these occur just once. In total, the top ten clones hold 2.8% of the sample.

A note on this clone: What antigen it recognizes has not been identified. Base quality data are lacking; no much larger clone is found one base away.

This sample's time point label indicates: baseline before first vaccination. Vaccinee samples came from UK trials COV001 and COV002, including a single-blind randomized controlled phase 2/3 trial of AZD1222 (ChAdOx1 nCoV-19) in healthy adults. For TCRbeta chain sequencing, PBMC samples were collected from trial participants at day 0 and at day 28 after the second dose. From the cysteine up to the phenylalanine, the CDR3 has a length of 15 residues. Only CDR3 DNA is held: 45 bases, read in frame from base 1. According to the germline V gene (reference sequence), CDR1 reads LNHDA and CDR2 reads SQIVND. Between the V and J ends, shortened by 6 bases and 8 bases respectively, the junction contains 17 bases.

The receptor was derived from an adult in good health. Sequenced material: peripheral blood, taken on day 0 of AZD1222 vaccination. Recombination connected TRBV19 to TRBJ1-6, with the D gene too uncertain to name. The nucleotide sequence is TGTGCCAGTAGCCTCCGCGCCTGGTGGGATTCACCCCTCCACTTT. This translates into CASSLRAWWDSPLHF. This CDR3, with the reference TRBV19 and TRBJ1-6 proteins standing in past its ends, gives the full variable domain DGGITQSPKYLFRKEGQNVTLSCEQNLNHDAMYWYRQDPGQGLRLIYYSQIVNDFQKGDIAEGYSVSREKKESFPLTVTSAQKNPTAFYLCASSLRAWWDSPLHFGNGTRLTVT.